This paragraph reports one T cell receptor beta chain. The V gene lost 6 bases and the J gene lost 7 bases, with 10 bases spanning the gap. Looked up from germline, CDR1 is SNHLY and CDR2 is FYNNEI. The CDR3 runs 12 residues. The data were obtained in a study of T cell responses to AZD1222 COVID-19 vaccine. Method: immunoSEQ multiplex PCR; TCRdb's copy keeps in-frame clones and lacks some. The data show fewer than 150,000 clones, about nine tenths seen once. The clonotype was recovered from an adult who received the AZD1222 COVID-19 vaccine. The chain is built from TRBV2 and TRBJ2-1; D is uncertain. This sample comprised peripheral blood, obtained 28 days after the second AZD1222 dose. In nucleotides, the CDR3 is TGTGCCAGCAGGCCGACCGGGAATGAGCAGTTCTTC. This translates into CASRPTGNEQFF.